This T cell receptor (beta chain) was sequenced in a study of graft-versus-host responses after intestinal transplantation. About the research overall: Recipients underwent multivisceral, liver-intestinal, or isolated intestinal transplants. After anti-thymocyte globulin induction, recipients took tacrolimus and steroids for 2 to 3 years. Overall study findings and caveats: GvH clonotypes were identified within recipient marrow, with a subset emerging first in ileum or blood. Graft-versus-host to host-versus-graft clonal ratios in allografts were high in patients with graft-donor T cell macrochimerism.

This clone was counted once. Its antigen is undetermined. J lost 3 bases, V lost 3 bases, and 1 base had no gene match. The germline CDR1 and CDR2 sequences are KGHSH and LQKENI. This CDR3 is 15 amino acids long. Profiled with immunoSEQ multiplex PCR; TCRdb holds only in-frame clones, not every one. The repertoire holds approximately 60,000 clones, with 85% to 95% as singletons. The source material was unstimulated CD8+ T cells sorted from spleen or lymph node cells, sampled before transplant. The receptor was derived from a human donor who was the organ donor for an intestinal transplant. This chain links TRBV18 with TRBJ2-5, with TRBD2 matching 13 bases. The CDR3, as DNA: TGTGCCAGCTCACCGGGACTAGCGGGAAAAGAGACCCAGTACTTC. This codes for CASSPGLAGKETQYF.